This T cell receptor beta chain appears in the sequencing data of a study of blood T cell repertoires in COVID-19. In the study overall: Whether acute or convalescent, the COVID-19 samples came from the United States, Italy and Spain. PBMCs, B-cell-depleted T cells, or T cells provided the cDNA or gDNA that made up the material.

This clone was seen only once. Germline assignment: CDR1 SNHLY and CDR2 FYNNEI. This CDR3 has 15 amino acids. V gave up 2 bases and J gave up 8 bases, with 16 bases separating them. Authors' analysis steps: Quantification of nucleated cells was approximated via reference gene primer amplification. Using immunoSEQ multiplex PCR, the repertoire was profiled, and TCRdb retains in-frame clones only, with some absent. D and trimming were read from the DNA, whereas the V and J calls and clone size are those reported in that table. The sample shows about 100,000 clones, around four fifths of them seen only once.

The source is a man between 65 and 85 years old with active or convalescent COVID-19. V gene TRBV2 combines with J gene TRBJ2-1; D possibly corresponds to TRBD2 (7 bases). What was sequenced was peripheral blood. The CDR3 DNA reads as TGTGCCAGCAGTGAAAGGGGGGGACGGGGCGATGAGCAGTTCTTC. Encoded protein: CASSERGGRGDEQFF. Drawing the rest from reference TRBV2 and TRBJ2-1, the complete variable domain is EPEVTQTPSHQVTQMGQEVILRCVPISNHLYFYWYRQILGQKVEFLVSFYNNEISEKSEIFDDQFSVERPDGSNFTLKIRSTKLEDSAMYFCASSERGGRGDEQFFGPGTRLTVL.